The clone carrying this T cell receptor beta chain has more than one count but fewer than ten. The target antigen is unknown. The repertoire was sequenced with immunoSEQ multiplex PCR; TCRdb's copy has only in-frame clones and lacks some. The profile shows some 15,000 clones, approximately 69% of them singletons. This sample was taken from a study of tumor-infiltrating lymphocytes in localized non-small cell lung cancer. The overall study: Tumor tissue and non-adjacent uninvolved lung came from each patient. Study-wide results and limits: Different pieces of the same tissue went to different assays, confounding technical variation with intratumor heterogeneity.

The V end lost 0 bases, the J end lost 5 bases, and 14 bases lay between the germline ends. The CDR3 extends over 16 amino acids. Germline values: CDR1 SGDLS, CDR2 YYNGEE. What was sequenced was lung tumor tissue. V and J are TRBV9 and TRBJ1-4; D is possibly TRBD1 (5 bases). The sequence was obtained from a human donor with non-small cell lung cancer. The CDR3 reads CASSVEGRGENEKLFF. CDR3 DNA sequence: TGTGCCAGCAGCGTAGAGGGTAGGGGTGAGAATGAAAAACTGTTTTTT.